A selection of T cell receptor beta chains follows, all from one sample in a study of cytomegalovirus exposure and HLA in healthy donors. Some clones are missing from TCRdb's copy, which holds only in-frame ones; the method was immunoSEQ multiplex PCR. The sample records about 160,000 clones, around 80% being singletons. Material for sequencing was PBMCs. The receptors stem from a human donor in good health. Both conserved end residues are part of each CDR3. Each record gives: clone size, D gene, V gene, J gene, CDR3 DNA, CDR3 protein. D genes are given only for firm matches. Clone size, where shown, is once, few, many, or a class for clones that have expanded.

size: NA
D: TRBD1
V: TRBV6-1
J: TRBJ2-7
DNA: TGTGCCAGCAGAGGGACAGGAAGTTTCTACGAGCAGTACTTC
CDR3: CASRGTGSFYEQYF

size: NA
D: NA
V: TRBV6-4
J: TRBJ1-5
DNA: TGTGCCAGCAGTACAGGGACCGATCAGCCCCAGCATTTT
CDR3: CASSTGTDQPQHF

size: NA
D: TRBD1
V: TRBV6-1
J: TRBJ1-4
DNA: TGTGCCAGCAAACCCTCGACAGGGGCTAATGAAAAACTGTTTTTT
CDR3: CASKPSTGANEKLFF

size: NA
D: TRBD2
V: TRBV14
J: TRBJ2-3
DNA: TGTGCCAGCAGCCAAGATTACGGGGGGGCCGAGGATACGCAGTATTTT
CDR3: CASSQDYGGAEDTQYF

size: NA
D: TRBD2
V: TRBV7-2
J: TRBJ2-5
DNA: TGTGCCAGCAGCTCCGCGGGGGGCAACCGGGAGACCCAGTACTTC
CDR3: CASSSAGGNRETQYF

size: NA
D: NA
V: TRBV6-6
J: TRBJ1-4
DNA: TGTGCCAGCAGTAGAGGGACACCAGAAGAAAAACTGTTTTTT
CDR3: CASSRGTPEEKLFF

size: NA
D: TRBD2
V: TRBV6-1
J: TRBJ2-7
DNA: TGTGCCGCTGGGCTAGCGGATTACGAGCAGTACTTC
CDR3: CAAGLADYEQYF

size: NA
D: NA
V: TRBV15
J: TRBJ2-4
DNA: TGTGCCACCAGCAACACCGACTTAGCCAAAAACATTCAGTACTTC
CDR3: CATSNTDLAKNIQYF

size: NA
D: NA
V: TRBV20-1
J: TRBJ1-6
DNA: TGCAGTGCTAGCACAGGGACACCCCTCCACTTT
CDR3: CSASTGTPLHF

size: NA
D: TRBD1
V: TRBV6-5
J: TRBJ2-7
DNA: TGTGCCAGCACCCAGGACAGGGAGCAGTACTTC
CDR3: CASTQDREQYF

size: NA
D: TRBD2
V: TRBV9
J: TRBJ2-3
DNA: TGTGCCAGCAGCGTAACTGGCGGGGGTTTAGGTACGCAGTATTTT
CDR3: CASSVTGGGLGTQYF

size: NA
D: NA
V: TRBV4-3
J: TRBJ2-3
DNA: TGCGCCAGCAGCCAAGATCAGGTTTTCACAGATACGCAGTATTTT
CDR3: CASSQDQVFTDTQYF

size: NA
D: TRBD1
V: TRBV7-2
J: TRBJ2-3
DNA: TGTGCCAGCAGCGTCAGGGGACAGGTCACAGATACGCAGTATTTT
CDR3: CASSVRGQVTDTQYF

size: NA
D: NA
V: TRBV7-9
J: TRBJ1-1
DNA: TGTGCCAGCCTGCGCGGGGTGAACACTGAAGCTTTCTTT
CDR3: CASLRGVNTEAFF

size: NA
D: NA
V: TRBV5-1
J: TRBJ2-1
DNA: TGCGCCAGCAGCTTGGGGTCCGCGAATGAGCAGTTCTTC
CDR3: CASSLGSANEQFF

size: NA
D: NA
V: TRBV7-2
J: TRBJ2-7
DNA: TGTGCCAGCAGCTCAAGACAGGATGCCTACGAGCAGTACTTC
CDR3: CASSSRQDAYEQYF

size: few
D: TRBD2
V: TRBV15
J: TRBJ2-7
DNA: TGTGCCACCAGCACTAGCGGGGGGTACGAGCAGTACTTC
CDR3: CATSTSGGYEQYF

size: NA
D: TRBD2
V: TRBV6-1
J: TRBJ2-1
DNA: TGTGCCAGCACTACTAGCGGGGTCGGATACAATGAGCAGTTCTTC
CDR3: CASTTSGVGYNEQFF

size: NA
D: NA
V: TRBV9
J: TRBJ2-3
DNA: TGTGCCAGCAGCGTAGCGGGGACAGATACGCAGTATTTT
CDR3: CASSVAGTDTQYF

size: NA
D: TRBD2
V: TRBV4-3
J: TRBJ2-7
DNA: TGCGCCAGCAGCCAAGCAGCGGGGGGCGGGAGTTACGAGCAGTACTTC
CDR3: CASSQAAGGGSYEQYF

size: NA
D: NA
V: TRBV10-3
J: TRBJ1-1
DNA: TGTGCCATCAGTGAGAGGAGGGCCGTCGAAATGAACACTGAAGCTTTCTTT
CDR3: CAISERRAVEMNTEAFF

size: NA
D: TRBD1
V: TRBV9
J: TRBJ2-1
DNA: TGTGCCAGCAGCGGGGGATTGGGACAGGGTATTAATGAGCAGTTCTTC
CDR3: CASSGGLGQGINEQFF

size: NA
D: TRBD2
V: TRBV6-6
J: TRBJ2-1
DNA: TGTGCCAGCACCCTCCCCGGGGGGGAGAATGAGCAGTTCTTC
CDR3: CASTLPGGENEQFF

size: NA
D: NA
V: TRBV18
J: TRBJ1-1
DNA: TGTGCCAGCTCACCCTACGAGAACACTGAAGCTTTCTTT
CDR3: CASSPYENTEAFF

size: NA
D: NA
V: TRBV2
J: TRBJ1-2
DNA: TGTGCCAGCAGTGAAATTTTTCGTATGGGGGGAGCGCGTGGCTACACCTTC
CDR3: CASSEIFRMGGARGYTF

size: NA
D: NA
V: TRBV5-1
J: TRBJ2-2
DNA: TGCGCCACCCAGACAGTACCCGCGAACACCGGGGAGCTGTTTTTT
CDR3: CATQTVPANTGELFF

size: NA
D: NA
V: TRBV6-4
J: TRBJ2-1
DNA: TGTGCCAGCAGTCCTTCCGGGATTCTCTCCTACAATGAGCAGTTCTTC
CDR3: CASSPSGILSYNEQFF

size: NA
D: NA
V: TRBV5-6
J: TRBJ2-7
DNA: TGTGCCAGCAGCTTGCTCAGAACAACCTCCTACGAGCAGTACTTC
CDR3: CASSLLRTTSYEQYF

size: few
D: NA
V: TRBV29-1
J: TRBJ1-2
DNA: TGCAGCGTTGCTCCGGGCTATGGCTACACCTTC
CDR3: CSVAPGYGYTF

size: NA
D: TRBD1
V: TRBV19
J: TRBJ2-1
DNA: TGTGCCAGTAGTATAGATCTGGACAGGGGTTACAATGAGCAGTTCTTC
CDR3: CASSIDLDRGYNEQFF

size: NA
D: TRBD2
V: TRBV4-2
J: TRBJ2-7
DNA: TGTGCCAGCAGCCACCTAGCGGGGGGGAACTACGAGCAGTACTTC
CDR3: CASSHLAGGNYEQYF

size: NA
D: NA
V: TRBV27
J: TRBJ1-2
DNA: TGTGCCAGCAGTTTCCGCTACGGGGAGATGAATAACTATGGCTACACCTTC
CDR3: CASSFRYGEMNNYGYTF

size: NA
D: NA
V: TRBV4-3
J: TRBJ1-2
DNA: TGCGCCAGCAGCCATGAGTACGGGGATGGCTACACCTTC
CDR3: CASSHEYGDGYTF

size: NA
D: TRBD1
V: TRBV6-1
J: TRBJ2-2
DNA: TGTGCCAGCAATGCGGACAGGTTCTCCGGGGAGCTGTTTTTT
CDR3: CASNADRFSGELFF

size: NA
D: NA
V: TRBV7-2
J: TRBJ1-1
DNA: TGTGCCAGCAGCTTAGAGGGTAGGGGCACTGAAGCTTTCTTT
CDR3: CASSLEGRGTEAFF

size: NA
D: TRBD1
V: TRBV9
J: TRBJ1-2
DNA: TGTGCCAGCAGCGCGGTCGGGACAGGCCCCATTGGCTACACCTTC
CDR3: CASSAVGTGPIGYTF